This TCR beta chain originates from a study of blood T cell repertoires in COVID-19. On the study more broadly: Acute and convalescent COVID-19 samples came from the United States, Italy and Spain. From T cells, B-cell-depleted T cells, or PBMCs came the material, which was cDNA or gDNA.

Authors' methods: Estimated nucleated cell counts came from reference gene primer amplification. Using immunoSEQ multiplex PCR, the repertoire was profiled, and TCRdb retains in-frame clones only, with some absent. V and J calls and clone size come straight from that table; D and trimming were deduced from the DNA. The sample consists of about 240,000 clones, around 83% of them appearing once. Unmatched junction bases numbered 4, after V lost 0 bases and J lost 4 bases. The CDR3 totals 15 residues. Germline values: CDR1 KGHSH, CDR2 LQKENI. The TCR comes from a woman aged 60 to 75 with active or convalescent COVID-19. Sequences were obtained from peripheral blood. V is TRBV18 and J is TRBJ1-2; 8 bases fit TRBD1. CDR3 in DNA: TGTGCCAGCTCACCACCAGGACAGGGACTCTATGGCTACACCTTC. Its protein product is CASSPPGQGLYGYTF.